Listed below are T cell receptor beta chains from one sample, sequenced in a study of cytomegalovirus exposure and HLA in healthy donors. Using immunoSEQ multiplex PCR, the repertoire was profiled, and TCRdb retains in-frame clones only, with some absent. The data hold 150,000 to 200,000 clones, with 60% to 80% observed a single time. Material for sequencing was PBMCs. The receptors originated from a woman aged 40-49 years in good health and CMV-seropositive. CDR3s leave out the opening cysteine and the closing phenylalanine or tryptophan. Rows give clone size only sometimes, using once, few, many, or a class for an expanded clone.

abundance | v_gene | CDR3aa
few | TRBV19 | ASSTPGRGQGAMIYGYT
- | TRBV15 | ATSRDLSGGVHEQY
few | TRBV6-4 | ASSRTGEADTQY
- | TRBV7-6 | ASSPGLSLYSSYEQY
- | TRBV6-5 | ATRTGLAGVDEQY
- | TRBV5-4 | ASSFKDRVGYT
- | TRBV5-4 | ASSLGSSGRYGELF
once | TRBV28 | ASSLEGTGETQY
- | TRBV2 | ASSTSGFSTDTQY
- | TRBV10-3 | AISEADRGLGNEKLF
- | TRBV19 | ASSAPGDGTDTQY
- | TRBV5-1 | ASTSVIWTEEETQY
- | TRBV15 | ATSRDKGARVQPQH
- | TRBV29-1 | SVEDNLLRGSTDTQY
- | TRBV7-6 | ASSLLNYEQF
- | TRBV12-5 | ASGLVRRSTDTQY
- | TRBV7-2 | ASSSPTGGEKLF
- | TRBV6-4 | ASSEREYNEQF
few | TRBV28 | ASSLRLGQRSQH
- | TRBV10-1 | ASSELAPSTEQGDTQY
- | TRBV20-1 | SCEGSYEQY
- | TRBV28 | ASKAGVVNTEAF
- | TRBV28 | ASVYGGANYGYT
- | TRBV28 | ASSPQQGRNQPQH
- | TRBV6-5 | ASSSERQPLVNEQF
once | TRBV5-1 | ASTLSGLAYTGELF
- | TRBV5-1 | ASSLEGGRQGDTQY
few | TRBV5-5 | ASSSRQGGSMNTEAF
- | TRBV28 | ATQGQPTGVDNTEAF
- | TRBV5-1 | ASSPSRRGRETQY
few | TRBV5-4 | ASSFMGGHQETQY
- | TRBV6-6 | ASSYSGGTGHHEQY
- | TRBV4-2 | ASSQVGGSYNEQF
- | TRBV19 | ASTLTGAPSQPQH
- | TRBV7-8 | ASGPSRESYEQY
few | TRBV27 | ASSNRDRGNYTYEQY
- | TRBV6-1 | ASSPLAGGTEAF
- | TRBV6-4 | ASTRGLDYNEQF
- | TRBV7-6 | ASSLGSQGVYEQY
- | TRBV6-1 | ASRGGGTENTEAF
- | TRBV29-1 | SVGVRGYNEQF
- | TRBV28 | ASGGPSNQPQH
- | TRBV2 | ASSVMGQGNEQF
- | TRBV6-5 | ASSFGYEQY
- | TRBV10-3 | AISEVGYGYT
- | TRBV5-1 | ASSLVGRAYEQY
- | TRBV18 | ASSPTALSGNTIY
- | TRBV28 | ASSQRKGANEQF
- | TRBV7-2 | ASTHGRLGYEQY
once | TRBV30 | AWGRDRPQETQY
- | TRBV7-9 | ASSQFRENGYT
few | TRBV18 | ASSPPGWTPKETQY
- | TRBV5-1 | ASSLTGGLNEQF
- | TRBV7-3 | ASSLGLGATYNEQF